The subject of this entry is one T cell receptor beta chain. The record originates from a study of T cell changes during pregnancy in multiple sclerosis. Only in-frame clones appear in the TCRdb table, and some are missing; sequencing was by immunoSEQ multiplex PCR. The sample shows 90,000 or so clones, approximately 95% of them seen only once. The V gene's germline CDR1 is SGHTA and CDR2 FQGNSA. Trimming pared 1 base from V and 6 bases from J, leaving 13 bases between. The CDR3 has 15 amino acids. This specimen consisted of peripheral blood, obtained after pregnancy. J is TRBJ1-5 and V is TRBV7-2; D perhaps matches TRBD1 (5 bases). The clonotype originates from a female donor in good health, enrolled as a control in a pregnancy study. As DNA, the CDR3 is TGTGCCAGCAGCTTAGGGGTCAGGGAAGGTCAGCCCCAGCATTTT. Residues: CASSLGVREGQPQHF. Full variable domain (remainder filled in from reference TRBV7-2 and TRBJ1-5): GAGVSQSPSNKVTEKGKDVELRCDPISGHTALYWYRQSLGQGLEFLIYFQGNSAPDKSGLPSDRFSAERTGGSVSTLTIQRTQQEDSAVYLCASSLGVREGQPQHFGDGTRLSIL.